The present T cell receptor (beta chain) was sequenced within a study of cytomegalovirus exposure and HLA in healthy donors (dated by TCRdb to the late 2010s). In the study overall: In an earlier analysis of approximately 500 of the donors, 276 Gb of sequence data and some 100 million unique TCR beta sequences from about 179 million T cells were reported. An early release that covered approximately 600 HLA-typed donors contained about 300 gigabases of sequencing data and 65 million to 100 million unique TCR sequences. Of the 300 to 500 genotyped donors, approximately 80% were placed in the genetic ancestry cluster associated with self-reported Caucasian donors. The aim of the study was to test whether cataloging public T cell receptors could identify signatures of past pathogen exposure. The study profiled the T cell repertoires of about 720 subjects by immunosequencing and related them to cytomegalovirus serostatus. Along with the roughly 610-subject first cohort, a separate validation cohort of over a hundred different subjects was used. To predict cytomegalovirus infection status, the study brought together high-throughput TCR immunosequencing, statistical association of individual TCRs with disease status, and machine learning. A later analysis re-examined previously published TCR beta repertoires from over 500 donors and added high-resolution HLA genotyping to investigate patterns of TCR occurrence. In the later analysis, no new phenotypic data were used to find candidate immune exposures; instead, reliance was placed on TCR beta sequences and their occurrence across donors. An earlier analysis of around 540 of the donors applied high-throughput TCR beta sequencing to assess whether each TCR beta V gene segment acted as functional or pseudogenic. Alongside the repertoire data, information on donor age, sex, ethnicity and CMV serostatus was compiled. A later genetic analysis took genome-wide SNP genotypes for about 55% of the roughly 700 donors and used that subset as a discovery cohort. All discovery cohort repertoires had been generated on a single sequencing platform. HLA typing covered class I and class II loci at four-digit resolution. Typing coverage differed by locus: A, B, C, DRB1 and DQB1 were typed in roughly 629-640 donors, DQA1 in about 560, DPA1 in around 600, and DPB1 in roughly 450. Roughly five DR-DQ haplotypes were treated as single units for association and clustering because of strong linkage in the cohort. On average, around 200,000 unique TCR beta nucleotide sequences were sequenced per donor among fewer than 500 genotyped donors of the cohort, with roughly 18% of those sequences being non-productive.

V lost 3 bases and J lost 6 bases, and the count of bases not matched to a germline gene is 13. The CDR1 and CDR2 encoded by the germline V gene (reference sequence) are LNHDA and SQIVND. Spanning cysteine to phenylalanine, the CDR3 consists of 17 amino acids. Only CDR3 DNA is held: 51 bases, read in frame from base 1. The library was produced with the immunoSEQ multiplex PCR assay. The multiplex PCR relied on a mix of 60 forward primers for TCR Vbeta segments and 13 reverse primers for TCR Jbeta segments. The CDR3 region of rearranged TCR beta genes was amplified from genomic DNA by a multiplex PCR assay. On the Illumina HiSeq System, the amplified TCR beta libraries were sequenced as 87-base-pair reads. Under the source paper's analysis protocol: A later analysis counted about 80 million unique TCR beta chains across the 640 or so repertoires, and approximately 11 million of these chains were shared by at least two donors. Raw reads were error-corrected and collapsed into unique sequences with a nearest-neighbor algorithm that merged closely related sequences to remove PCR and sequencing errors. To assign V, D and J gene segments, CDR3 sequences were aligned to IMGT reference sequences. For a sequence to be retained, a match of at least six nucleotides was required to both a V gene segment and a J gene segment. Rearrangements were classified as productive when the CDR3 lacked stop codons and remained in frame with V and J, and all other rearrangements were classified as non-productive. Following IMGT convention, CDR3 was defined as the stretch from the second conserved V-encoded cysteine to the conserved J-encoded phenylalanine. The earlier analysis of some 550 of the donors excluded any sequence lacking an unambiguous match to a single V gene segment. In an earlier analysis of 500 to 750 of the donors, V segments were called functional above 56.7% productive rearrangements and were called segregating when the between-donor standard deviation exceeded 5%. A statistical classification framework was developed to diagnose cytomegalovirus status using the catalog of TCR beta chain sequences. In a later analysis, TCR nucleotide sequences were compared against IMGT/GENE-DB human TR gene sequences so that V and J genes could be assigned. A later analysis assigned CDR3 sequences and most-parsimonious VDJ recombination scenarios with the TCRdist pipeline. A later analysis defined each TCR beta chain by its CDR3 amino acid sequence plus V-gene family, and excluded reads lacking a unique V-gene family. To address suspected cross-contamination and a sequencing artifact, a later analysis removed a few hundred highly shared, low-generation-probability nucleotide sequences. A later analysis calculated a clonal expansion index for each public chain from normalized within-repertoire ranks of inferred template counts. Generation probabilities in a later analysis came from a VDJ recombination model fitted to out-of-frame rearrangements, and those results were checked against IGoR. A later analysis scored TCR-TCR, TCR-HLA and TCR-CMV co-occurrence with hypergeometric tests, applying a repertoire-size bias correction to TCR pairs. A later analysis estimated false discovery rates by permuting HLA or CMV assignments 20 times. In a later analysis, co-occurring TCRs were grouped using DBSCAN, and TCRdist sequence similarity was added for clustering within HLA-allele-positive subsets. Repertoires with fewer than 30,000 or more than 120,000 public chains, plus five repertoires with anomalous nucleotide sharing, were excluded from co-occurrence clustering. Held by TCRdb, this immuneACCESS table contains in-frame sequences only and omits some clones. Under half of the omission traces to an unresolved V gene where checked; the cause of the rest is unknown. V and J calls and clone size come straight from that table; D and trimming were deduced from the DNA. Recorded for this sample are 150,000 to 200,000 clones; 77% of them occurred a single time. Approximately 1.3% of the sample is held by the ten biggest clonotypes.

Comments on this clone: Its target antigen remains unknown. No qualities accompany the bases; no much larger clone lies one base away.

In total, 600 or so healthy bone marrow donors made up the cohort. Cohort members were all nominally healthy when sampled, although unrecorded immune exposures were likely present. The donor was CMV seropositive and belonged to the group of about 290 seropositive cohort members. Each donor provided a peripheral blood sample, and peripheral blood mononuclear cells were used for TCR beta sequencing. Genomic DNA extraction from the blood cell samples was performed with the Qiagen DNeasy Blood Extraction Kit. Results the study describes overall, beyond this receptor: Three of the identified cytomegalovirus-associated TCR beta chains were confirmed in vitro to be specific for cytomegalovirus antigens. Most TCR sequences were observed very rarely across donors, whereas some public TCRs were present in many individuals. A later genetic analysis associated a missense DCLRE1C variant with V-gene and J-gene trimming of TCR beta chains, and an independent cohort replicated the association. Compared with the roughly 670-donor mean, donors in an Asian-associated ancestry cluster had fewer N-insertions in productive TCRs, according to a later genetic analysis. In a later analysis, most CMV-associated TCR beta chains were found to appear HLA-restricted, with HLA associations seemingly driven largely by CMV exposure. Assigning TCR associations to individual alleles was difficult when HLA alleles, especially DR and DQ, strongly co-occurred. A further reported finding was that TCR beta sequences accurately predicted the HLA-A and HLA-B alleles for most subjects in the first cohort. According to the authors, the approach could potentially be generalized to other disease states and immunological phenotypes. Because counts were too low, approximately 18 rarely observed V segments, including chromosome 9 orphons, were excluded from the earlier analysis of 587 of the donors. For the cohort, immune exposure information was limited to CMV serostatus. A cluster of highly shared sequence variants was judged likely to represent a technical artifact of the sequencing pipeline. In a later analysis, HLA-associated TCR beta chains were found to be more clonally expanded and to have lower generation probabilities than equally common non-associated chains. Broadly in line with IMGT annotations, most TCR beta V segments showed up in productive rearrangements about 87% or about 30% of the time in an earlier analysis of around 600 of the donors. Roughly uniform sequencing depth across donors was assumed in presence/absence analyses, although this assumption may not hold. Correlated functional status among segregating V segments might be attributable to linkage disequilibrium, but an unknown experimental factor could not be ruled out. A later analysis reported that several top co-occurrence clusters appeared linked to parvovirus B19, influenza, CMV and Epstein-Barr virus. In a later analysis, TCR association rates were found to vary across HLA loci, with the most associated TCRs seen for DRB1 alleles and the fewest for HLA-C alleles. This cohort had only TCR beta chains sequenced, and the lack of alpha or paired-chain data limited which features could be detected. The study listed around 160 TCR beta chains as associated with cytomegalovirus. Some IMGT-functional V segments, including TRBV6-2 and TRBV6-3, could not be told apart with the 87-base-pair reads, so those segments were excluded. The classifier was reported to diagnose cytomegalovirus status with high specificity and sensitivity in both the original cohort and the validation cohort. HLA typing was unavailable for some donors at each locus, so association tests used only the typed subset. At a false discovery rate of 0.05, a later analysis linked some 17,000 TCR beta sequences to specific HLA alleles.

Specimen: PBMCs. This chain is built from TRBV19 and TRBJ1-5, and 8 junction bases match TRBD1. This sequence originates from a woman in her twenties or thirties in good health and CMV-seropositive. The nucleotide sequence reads TGTGCCAGTAGTATGGTGGGGTCAGGGGGCTGGATTCAGCCCCAGCATTTT. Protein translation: CASSMVGSGGWIQPQHF. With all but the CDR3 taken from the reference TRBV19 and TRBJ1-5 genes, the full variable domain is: DGGITQSPKYLFRKEGQNVTLSCEQNLNHDAMYWYRQDPGQGLRLIYYSQIVNDFQKGDIAEGYSVSREKKESFPLTVTSAQKNPTAFYLCASSMVGSGGWIQPQHFGDGTRLSIL.